Each of the 23 T cell receptor beta chains below was sequenced from the same sample in a study of blood T cell repertoires in COVID-19. Here immunoSEQ multiplex PCR was the method, and the copy in TCRdb shows in-frame clones only, minus some. This sample has under 350,000 clones; 85% occur once, and the top ten carry just over 7%. Source material: peripheral blood. Source of these receptors: a human donor in a cohort sampled during active COVID-19.

V is TRBV5-8 and J is TRBJ1-5, with 7 nucleotides matching TRBD1. From germline, CDR1 is SGHTS and CDR2 YDEGEE. This CDR3 is 13 amino acids long. The J segment lost 6 bases and the V segment lost 6 bases, leaving 6 bases of the junction unmatched. The DNA for the CDR3 is TGTGCCAGCACCGAACAGGGGACTCAGCCCCAGCATTTT. As protein: CASTEQGTQPQHF.

The chain recombines TRBV19 with TRBJ2-3; D unresolved. The V gene lost 5 bases and the J gene lost 3 bases, with 6 bases spanning the gap. The CDR3 sequence is 12 residues long. CDR1 and CDR2 (germline): LNHDA, SQIVND (reference sequence). CDR3 nucleotide sequence: TGTGCCAGTAGTTCTCCGACAGATACGCAGTATTTT. It specifies CASSSPTDTQYF.

There are a few counts of this clone. A much larger clone differs from this one at a single base, so this may be a read error. This same CDR3 is encoded by further DNA sequences in the sample. The chain links TRBV7-3 to TRBJ2-1, with 13 nucleotides matching TRBD2. The CDR3 loop spans 17 amino acids. Per the germline V gene, CDR1 is SGHTA and CDR2 is FQGTGA. The CDR3 DNA reads TGCGCCAGCAGCAAAACTAGCGGGGGGGCCATTCAGAGTGAGCAGTTCTTC. Translated, it gives CASSKTSGGAIQSEQFF.

The genes are TRBV29-1 and TRBJ1-2, with 8 positions matching TRBD1. The germline V gene encodes CDR1 SQVTM and CDR2 ANQGSEA. There are 12 residues in the CDR3. Unmatched junction bases numbered 3, after V lost 3 bases and J lost 6 bases. The CDR3: CSVDSRGHGYTF. For the CDR3, the DNA is TGCAGCGTTGATTCCAGGGGGCATGGCTACACCTTC.

This chain uses TRBV10-2 with TRBJ2-7, with 7 nucleotides matching TRBD1. V was clipped by 2 bases and J by 6 bases; unmatched bases: 4. The CDR3 totals 13 residues. CDR1 and CDR2 (germline): WSHSY, SAAADI. CDR3 bases: TGCGCCAGCAGTGAGGGGACAGTTGCCGAGCAGTACTTC. As protein: CASSEGTVAEQYF.

On this clone: The same CDR3 also results from other DNA sequences found in this sample. The V and J genes are TRBV6-2 or TRBV6-3 and TRBJ2-7; TRBD2 is a possible D gene (5 bases). Germline CDR1 reads MNHEY; CDR2 reads SVGEGT. The ends were cut back, 2 bases at V and 4 bases at J, with 9 bases in the middle. The CDR3 is 13 amino acids. CDR3 amino acids: CASSYGRTYEQYF. The DNA of the CDR3 is TGTGCCAGCAGTTACGGCAGGACTTACGAGCAGTACTTC.

V and J are TRBV18 and TRBJ1-5; D unresolved. Germline V gene lookup returns CDR1 KGHSH and CDR2 LQKENI. The ends were cut back, 1 base at V and 0 bases at J, with 4 bases in the middle. The CDR3 extends over 14 amino acids. CDR3 sequence (DNA): TGTGCCAGCTCACCACAGCATAGCAATCAGCCCCAGCATTTT. It codes for CASSPQHSNQPQHF.

The chain combines TRBV28 with TRBJ2-7, with D perhaps TRBD2 (6 bases). The CDR3 runs 14 residues. V was cut by 1 base and J by 3 bases, with 10 bases left in between. Germline CDR1 reads MDHEN; CDR2 reads SYDVKM. The CDR3 loop is CASSLLGGVYEQYF. CDR3 in DNA: TGTGCCAGCAGTTTATTAGGAGGGGTCTACGAGCAGTACTTC.

This rearrangement joins TRBV6-5 to TRBJ2-4, with D possibly TRBD1 on 6 matching bases. With 6 bases removed from V and 0 bases from J, the gap between germline ends came to 12 bases. CDR1 and CDR2 (germline): MNHEY, SVGAGI. The CDR3 consists of 15 residues. Here the CDR3 DNA reads TGTGCCAGCAGGACAGGTAGTTTAGCCAAAAACATTCAGTACTTC. Amino acids: CASRTGSLAKNIQYF.

The CDR3 is CASSPRGSSYNEQFF. DNA for the CDR3: TGTGCCAGCAGCCCTCGGGGGAGCTCCTACAATGAGCAGTTCTTC. The chain carries TRBV7-2 and TRBJ2-1; D is possibly TRBD2 (6 bases). Germline V gives CDR1 SGHTA, CDR2 FQGNSA. V gave up 5 bases and J gave up 0 bases, with 11 bases separating them. The length of the CDR3 is 15 residues. Complete variable domain (other parts from reference TRBV7-2 and TRBJ2-1): GAGVSQSPSNKVTEKGKDVELRCDPISGHTALYWYRQSLGQGLEFLIYFQGNSAPDKSGLPSDRFSAERTGGSVSTLTIQRTQQEDSAVYLCASSPRGSSYNEQFFGPGTRLTVL.

The chain joins TRBV28 to TRBJ1-2; D not certain. Germline V CDR1 and CDR2: MDHEN, SYDVKM. CDR3 length: 11 amino acids. Deletions cut 11 bases from V and 0 bases from J, with 7 bases between. In DNA, the CDR3 is TGTGCCTCCGAGGCTAACTATGGCTACACCTTC. Translation: CASEANYGYTF.

V is TRBV12-5 and J is TRBJ2-2, with TRBD1 matching over 7 bases. This CDR3 contains 16 residues. J was trimmed by 0 bases and V by 8 bases; bases with no gene match: 9. Germline CDR1 LGHNT, CDR2 FRNRAP. Here the CDR3 DNA reads TGTGCTAGTCAACGAGCCGGGACAGCGAACACCGGGGAGCTGTTTTTT. It yields the protein CASQRAGTANTGELFF.

This clone was recorded only once. The CDR3 reads CASSPFNSGANVLTF. The DNA of the CDR3 is TGTGCCAGCTCACCCTTTAACTCTGGGGCCAACGTCCTGACTTTC. The chain recombines TRBV18 with TRBJ2-6; D not resolved. CDR3 length: 15 residues. The germline V gene encodes CDR1 KGHSH and CDR2 LQKENI. The ends were cut back, 3 bases at V and 0 bases at J, with 6 bases in the middle.

This chain uses TRBV30 with TRBJ1-1; no reliable D call. Trimming shortened V by 3 bases and J by 3 bases, and 8 bases separated the two germline ends. Germline V CDR1 and CDR2: GTSNPN, SVGIG (reference sequence). CDR3 length equals 12 residues. The chain's CDR3 is CAWSVSYTEAFF. CDR3 DNA sequence: TGTGCCTGGAGCGTTTCGTACACTGAAGCTTTCTTT.

The chain employs TRBV3-1 (or the pseudogene TRBV3-2) and TRBJ2-2; the D is unclear. Trimming stripped 0 bases from V and 4 bases from J, with 3 bases between. Germline V gene lookup returns CDR1 LGHDT and CDR2 YNNKEL (reference sequence). The CDR3 runs to 13 residues. The CDR3 is CASSQERTGELFF. CDR3 in DNA: TGTGCCAGCAGCCAAGAGCGCACCGGGGAGCTGTTTTTT.

The sample holds one count of this clone. The chain employs TRBV9 and TRBJ1-1, with D tentatively TRBD1 (5 bases). The germline gives CDR1 SGDLS, CDR2 YYNGEE. This CDR3 is 15 amino acids long. Trimming left V 0 bases short and J 4 bases short, with 13 bases between. CDR3 nucleotide sequence: TGTGCCAGCAGCGTAGGGGGCGCGGGGGTCACTGAAGCTTTCTTT. It is translated as CASSVGGAGVTEAFF.

This chain joins TRBV4-1 and TRBJ2-5, with D unresolved. This CDR3 has 16 residues. Germline-derived CDR1 and CDR2 are MGHRA and YSYEKL. Trimming cost V 2 bases and J 5 bases, with 18 bases left between them. The CDR3 region is CASSQTRHSPRETQYF. CDR3 sequence (DNA): TGCGCCAGCAGCCAAACCCGGCACAGCCCCCGGGAGACCCAGTACTTC.

This clone showed up just once. The chain combines TRBV4-2 with TRBJ2-7, with D possibly matching TRBD1 (6 bases). V lost 2 bases, J lost 6 bases, and 8 bases lay in between. From germline, CDR1 is LGHNA and CDR2 YNFKEQ. The CDR3 sequence is 12 residues long. The CDR3 sequence: CASSQTGSEQYF. CDR3 bases: TGTGCCAGCAGCCAAACAGGGTCCGAGCAGTACTTC.

This clone has a handful of counts. This chain uses TRBV7-8 with TRBJ1-1; tentative D call: TRBD1 (5 bases). The V end was cut by 4 bases, the J end by 5 bases, with 11 bases between. CDR1 SGHVS and CDR2 FQNEAQ come from the germline V gene. This CDR3 has 13 amino acids. In DNA, the CDR3 is TGTGCCAGCAGCTCAAGGGACTTTACTGAAGCTTTCTTT. Encoded protein: CASSSRDFTEAFF.

There are a few counts of this clone. The chain has TRBV25-1 and TRBJ1-1; possibly TRBD1 for D (6 bases). V gave up 4 bases and J gave up 0 bases, with 12 bases separating them. This CDR3 spans 15 amino acids. Germline CDR1 and CDR2: MGHDK and SYGVNS. The CDR3 loop is CASSGGHYMNTEAFF. The CDR3 region has the DNA TGTGCCAGCAGTGGGGGACACTACATGAACACTGAAGCTTTCTTT.

This clone was counted a single time. The CDR3, as DNA: TGTGCCAGCAGCCCCTCTGGGGCAGGGGCCGCCCCATTTAACTATGGCTACACCTTC. Its translation: CASSPSGAGAAPFNYGYTF. The chain employs TRBV5-6 and TRBJ1-2; TRBD1 might be the D (6 bases). There are 19 residues in the CDR3. V was pared by 4 bases and J by 1 base, with 26 bases between. CDR1 SGHDT and CDR2 YYEEEE come from the germline V gene. Combining the CDR3 with reference TRBV5-6 and TRBJ1-2 gives the whole variable domain DAGVTQSPTHLIKTRGQQVTLRCSPKSGHDTVSWYQQALGQGPQFIFQYYEEEERQRGNFPDRFSGHQFPNYSSELNVNALLLGDSALYLCASSPSGAGAAPFNYGYTFGSGTRLTVV.

This chain connects TRBV5-1 to TRBJ2-1, with a tentative D call TRBD1 (6 bases). Trimming pared 5 bases from V and 6 bases from J, leaving 9 bases between. Germline CDR1 and CDR2: SGHRS and YFSETQ. The CDR3 is made up of 12 amino acids. The chain's CDR3 is CASRGGVNEQFF. CDR3 DNA sequence: TGCGCCAGCAGAGGGGGTGTCAATGAGCAGTTCTTC.

This clone was seen a few times. The J gene is TRBJ1-6, the V gene TRBV9, with D maybe TRBD1 (6 bases). Trimming took off 4 bases at V and 7 bases at J, with 12 bases between the two ends. This CDR3 is built from 14 residues. In germline, CDR1 is SGDLS, CDR2 YYNGEE. The CDR3 loop is CASSSRGRNSPLHF. The CDR3 region has the DNA TGTGCCAGCAGCTCCAGGGGTCGGAATTCACCCCTCCACTTT.